The clone carrying this T cell receptor (beta chain) was seen more than once but under ten times. The sample belongs to a study of beta chain features in type 1 diabetes. J was trimmed by 3 bases and V by 2 bases; bases with no gene match: 4. The CDR3 is made up of 15 amino acids. Germline V gene sequence: CDR1 MNHNY, CDR2 SVGAGI (reference sequence). The sequenced template was cDNA made from the entire isolated RNA. The assay was immunoSEQ multiplex PCR, and TCRdb's table has in-frame clones only and misses some. The table has about 160,000 clones, about 9.8% seen once. This TCR was recovered from a woman under 30 in good health. The V and J genes are TRBV6-6 and TRBJ2-7; TRBD1 aligns across 10 bases. Sequencing was performed on central memory CD4+ T cells from blood. The CDR3 nucleotides are TGTGCCAGCAGTTACACACGGACAGGGGGCTACGAGCAGTACTTC. Encoded protein: CASSYTRTGGYEQYF.